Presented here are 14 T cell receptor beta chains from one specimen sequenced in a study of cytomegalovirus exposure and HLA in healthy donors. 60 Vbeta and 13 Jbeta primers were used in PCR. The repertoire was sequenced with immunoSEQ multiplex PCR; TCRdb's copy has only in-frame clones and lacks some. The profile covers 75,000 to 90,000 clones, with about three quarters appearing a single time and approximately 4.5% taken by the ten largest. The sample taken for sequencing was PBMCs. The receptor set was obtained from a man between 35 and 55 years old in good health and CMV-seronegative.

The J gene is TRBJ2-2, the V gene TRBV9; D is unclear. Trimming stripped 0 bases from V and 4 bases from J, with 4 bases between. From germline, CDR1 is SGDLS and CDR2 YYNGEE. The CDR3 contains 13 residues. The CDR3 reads CASSVASTGELFF. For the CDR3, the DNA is TGTGCCAGCAGCGTAGCTAGCACCGGGGAGCTGTTTTTT.

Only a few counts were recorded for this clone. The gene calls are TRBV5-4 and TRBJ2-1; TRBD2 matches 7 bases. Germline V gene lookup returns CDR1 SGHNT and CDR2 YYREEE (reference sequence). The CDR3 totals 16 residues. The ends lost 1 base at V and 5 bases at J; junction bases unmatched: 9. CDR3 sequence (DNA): TGTGCCAGCAGCTTGCTGGGCGGGGGATTTGACAATGAGCAGTTCTTC. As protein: CASSLLGGGFDNEQFF.

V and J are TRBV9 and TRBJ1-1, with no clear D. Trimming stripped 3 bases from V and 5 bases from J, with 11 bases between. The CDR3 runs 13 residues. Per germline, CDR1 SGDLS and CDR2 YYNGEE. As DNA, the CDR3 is TGTGCCAGCAGCGCCCTTGGGAGGACTGAAGCTTTCTTT. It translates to CASSALGRTEAFF.

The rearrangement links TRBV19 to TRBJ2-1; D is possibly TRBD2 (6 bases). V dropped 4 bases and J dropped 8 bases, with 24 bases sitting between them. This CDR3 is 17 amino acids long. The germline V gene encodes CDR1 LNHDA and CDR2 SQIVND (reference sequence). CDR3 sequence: CASSSPTNGRRVDEQFF. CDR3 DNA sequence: TGTGCCAGTAGTAGCCCCACTAACGGGAGACGAGTGGATGAGCAGTTCTTC. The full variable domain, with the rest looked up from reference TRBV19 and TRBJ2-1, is DGGITQSPKYLFRKEGQNVTLSCEQNLNHDAMYWYRQDPGQGLRLIYYSQIVNDFQKGDIAEGYSVSREKKESFPLTVTSAQKNPTAFYLCASSSPTNGRRVDEQFFGPGTRLTVL.

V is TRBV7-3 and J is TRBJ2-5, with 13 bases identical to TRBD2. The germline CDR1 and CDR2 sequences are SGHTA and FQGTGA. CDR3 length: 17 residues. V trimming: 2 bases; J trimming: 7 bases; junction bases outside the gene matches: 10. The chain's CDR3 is CASSLDTGTSGMGTQYF. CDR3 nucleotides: TGTGCCAGCAGCTTAGACACCGGGACTAGCGGGATGGGGACCCAGTACTTC. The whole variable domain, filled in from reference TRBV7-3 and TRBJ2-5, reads GAGVSQTPSNKVTEKGKYVELRCDPISGHTALYWYRQSLGQGPEFLIYFQGTGAADDSGLPNDRFFAVRPEGSVSTLKIQRTERGDSAVYLCASSLDTGTSGMGTQYFGPGTRLLVL.

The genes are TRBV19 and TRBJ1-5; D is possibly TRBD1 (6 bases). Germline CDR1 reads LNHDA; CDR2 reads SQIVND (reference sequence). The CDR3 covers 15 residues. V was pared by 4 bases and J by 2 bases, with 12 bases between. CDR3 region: CASSTGVGGNQPQHF. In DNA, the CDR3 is TGTGCCAGTAGTACAGGGGTTGGCGGCAATCAGCCCCAGCATTTT.

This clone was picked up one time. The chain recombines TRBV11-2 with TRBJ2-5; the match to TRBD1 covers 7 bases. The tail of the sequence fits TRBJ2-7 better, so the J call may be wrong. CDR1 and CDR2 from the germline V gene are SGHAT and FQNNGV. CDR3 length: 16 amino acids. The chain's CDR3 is CASSPIRTGKTYEQYF. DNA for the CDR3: TGTGCCAGCAGCCCCATCAGGACAGGAAAGACCTACGAGCAGTACTTC.

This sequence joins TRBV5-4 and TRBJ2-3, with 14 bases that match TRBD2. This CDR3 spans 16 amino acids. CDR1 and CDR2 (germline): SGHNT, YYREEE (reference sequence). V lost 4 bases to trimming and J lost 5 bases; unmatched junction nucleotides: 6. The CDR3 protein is CASSIGLAGGRDTQYF. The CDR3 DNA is TGTGCCAGCAGCATAGGACTAGCGGGAGGCAGAGATACGCAGTATTTT.

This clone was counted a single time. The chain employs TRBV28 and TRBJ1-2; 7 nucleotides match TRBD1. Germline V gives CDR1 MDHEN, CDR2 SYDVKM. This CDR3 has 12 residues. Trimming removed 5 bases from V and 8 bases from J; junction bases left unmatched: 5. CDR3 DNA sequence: TGTGCCAGCAGTACAGTAGGGGGCGGCTACACCTTC. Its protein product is CASSTVGGGYTF.

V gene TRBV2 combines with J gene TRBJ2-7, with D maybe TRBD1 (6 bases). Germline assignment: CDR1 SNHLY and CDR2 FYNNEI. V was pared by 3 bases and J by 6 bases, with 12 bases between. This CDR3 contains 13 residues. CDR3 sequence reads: CASSEGSGVEQYF. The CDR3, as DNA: TGTGCCAGCAGTGAGGGGTCAGGGGTCGAGCAGTACTTC.

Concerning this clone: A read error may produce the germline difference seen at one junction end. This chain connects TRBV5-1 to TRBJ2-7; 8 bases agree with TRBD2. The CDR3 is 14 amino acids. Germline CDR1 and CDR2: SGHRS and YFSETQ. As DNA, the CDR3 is TGCGCCAGCAACTTGTGGTCCGAGCGGGGGGAGCAGTACTTC. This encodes CASNLWSERGEQYF.

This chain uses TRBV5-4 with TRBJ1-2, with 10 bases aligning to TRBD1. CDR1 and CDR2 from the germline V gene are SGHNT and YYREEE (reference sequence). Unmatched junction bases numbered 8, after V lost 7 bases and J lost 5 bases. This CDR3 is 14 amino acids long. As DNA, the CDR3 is TGTGCCAGCTCACGACAGGGGGCCTCGTATGGCTACACCTTC. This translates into CASSRQGASYGYTF.

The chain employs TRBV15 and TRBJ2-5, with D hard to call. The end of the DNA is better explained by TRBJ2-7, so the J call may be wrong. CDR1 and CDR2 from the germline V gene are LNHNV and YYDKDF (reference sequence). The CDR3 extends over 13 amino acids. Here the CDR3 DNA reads TGTGCCACCAGCACCCGGTCTTCCTACGAGCAGTACTTC. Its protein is CATSTRSSYEQYF.

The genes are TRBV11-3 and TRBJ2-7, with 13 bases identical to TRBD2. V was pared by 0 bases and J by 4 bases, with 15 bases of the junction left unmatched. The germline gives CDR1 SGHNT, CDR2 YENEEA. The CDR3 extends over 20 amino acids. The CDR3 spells CASSLERGLAGPVEGYEQYF. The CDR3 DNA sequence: TGTGCCAGCAGCTTAGAACGGGGACTAGCGGGACCCGTCGAAGGATACGAGCAGTACTTC.